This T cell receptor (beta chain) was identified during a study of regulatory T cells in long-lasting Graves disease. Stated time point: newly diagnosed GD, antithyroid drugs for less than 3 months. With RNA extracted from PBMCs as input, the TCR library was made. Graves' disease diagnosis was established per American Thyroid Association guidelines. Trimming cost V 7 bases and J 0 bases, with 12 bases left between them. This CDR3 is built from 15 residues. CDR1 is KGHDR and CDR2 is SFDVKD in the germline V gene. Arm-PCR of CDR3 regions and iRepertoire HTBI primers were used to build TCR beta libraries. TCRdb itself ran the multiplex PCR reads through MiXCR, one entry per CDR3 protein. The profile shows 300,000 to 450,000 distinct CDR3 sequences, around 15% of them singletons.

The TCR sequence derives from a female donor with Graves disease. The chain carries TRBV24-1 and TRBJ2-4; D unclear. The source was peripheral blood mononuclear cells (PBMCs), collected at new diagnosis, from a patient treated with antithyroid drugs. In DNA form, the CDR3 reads TGTGCCACCAGAGAAGTCCACATAGCCAAAAACATTCAGTACTTC. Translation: CATREVHIAKNIQYF.